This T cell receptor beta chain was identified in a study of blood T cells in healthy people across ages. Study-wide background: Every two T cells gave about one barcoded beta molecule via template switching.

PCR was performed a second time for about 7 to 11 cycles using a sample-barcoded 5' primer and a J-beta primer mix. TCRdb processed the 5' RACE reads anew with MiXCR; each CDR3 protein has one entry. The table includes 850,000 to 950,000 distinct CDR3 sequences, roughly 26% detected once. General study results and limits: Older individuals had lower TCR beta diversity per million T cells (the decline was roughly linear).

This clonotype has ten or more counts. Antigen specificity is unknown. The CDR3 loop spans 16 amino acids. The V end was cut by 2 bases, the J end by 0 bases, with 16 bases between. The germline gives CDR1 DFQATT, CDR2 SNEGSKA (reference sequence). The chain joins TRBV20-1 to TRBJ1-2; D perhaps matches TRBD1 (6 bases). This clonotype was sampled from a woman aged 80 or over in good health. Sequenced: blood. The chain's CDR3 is CSARPLDRTANYGYTF. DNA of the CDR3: TGCAGTGCTAGACCCTTAGACAGGACAGCTAACTATGGCTACACCTTC.